This T cell receptor (beta chain) was obtained from a study of T-cell memory formation after mild COVID-19. Points from the study as a whole: Researchers report contracting CD4+ clones mostly in CM and EM, with CD8+ clones in EMRA.

Germline CDR1 reads SGDLS; CDR2 reads YYNGEE. V trimming: 5 bases; J trimming: 2 bases; junction bases outside the gene matches: 1. The CDR3 sequence is 14 residues long. Details on this clonotype: The antigen is unknown.

After 5'RACE with constant-segment primers, TCR alpha and TCR beta cDNA libraries carrying sample barcodes and UMIs were obtained. TCRdb reprocessed the 5' RACE reads via MiXCR and lists one record per CDR3 protein. The profile shows approximately 430,000 distinct CDR3 sequences, less than 25% of them singletons. The source material was PBMCs or a T cell subset sorted from them (not recorded which). This sequence was found in an adult woman who had mild COVID-19 (a few samples of this study predate the infection). Cell type and time point are not known. The V and J genes are TRBV9 and TRBJ2-6; 7 nucleotides align to TRBD1. As DNA, the CDR3 is TGTGCCAGCAGAAGGGGGCCTGGGGCCAACGTCCTGACTTTC. Translation gives CASRRGPGANVLTF.